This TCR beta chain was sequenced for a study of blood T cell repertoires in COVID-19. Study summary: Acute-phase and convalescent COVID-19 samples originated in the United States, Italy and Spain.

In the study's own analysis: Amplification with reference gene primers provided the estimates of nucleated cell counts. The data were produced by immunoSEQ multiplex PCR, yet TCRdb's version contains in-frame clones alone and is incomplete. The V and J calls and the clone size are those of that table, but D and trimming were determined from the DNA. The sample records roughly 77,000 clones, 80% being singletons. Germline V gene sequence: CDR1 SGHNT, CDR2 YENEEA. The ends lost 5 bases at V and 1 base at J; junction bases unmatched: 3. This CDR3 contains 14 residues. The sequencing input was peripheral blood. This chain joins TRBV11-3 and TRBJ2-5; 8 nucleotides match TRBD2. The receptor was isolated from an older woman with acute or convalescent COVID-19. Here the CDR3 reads CASSRGGPQETQYF. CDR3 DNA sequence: TGTGCCAGCAGCCGGGGGGGTCCCCAAGAGACCCAGTACTTC.